These 15 T cell receptor beta chains were sequenced from one sample in a study of T cell changes during pregnancy in multiple sclerosis. TCRdb keeps only in-frame clones here, not all; method: immunoSEQ multiplex PCR. The sample gives about 98,000 clones, about 91% of which show up once; 2% to 3% is in the top ten. This material consisted of peripheral blood, taken after pregnancy. All receptors derive from a female donor in good health, enrolled as a control in a pregnancy study.

The V and J genes are TRBV9 and TRBJ1-5; D unresolved. The V gene lost 3 bases and the J gene lost 3 bases, with 7 bases spanning the gap. The CDR3 covers 13 residues. CDR1 SGDLS and CDR2 YYNGEE come from the germline V gene. CDR3 nucleotide sequence: TGTGCCAGCAGCGGGAGGGACAATCAGCCCCAGCATTTT. Translated, it gives CASSGRDNQPQHF.

This chain connects TRBV7-2 to TRBJ1-4; 12 bases are a match to TRBD1. Per the germline V gene, CDR1 is SGHTA and CDR2 is FQGNSA. The V and J ends lost 2 bases and 2 bases, in that order; junction bases with no gene match: 3. The CDR3 is 17 residues long. The CDR3 bases are TGTGCCAGCAGCTTAAGGGGGACAGGGGGCACTAATGAAAAACTGTTTTTT. Its translation is CASSLRGTGGTNEKLFF.

The CDR3 protein is CASSAQGGLYGYTF. CDR3 coding DNA: TGCGCCAGCAGCGCTCAAGGGGGCTTATATGGCTACACCTTC. This chain uses TRBV5-1 with TRBJ1-2, with 7 bases that match TRBD1. Looked up from germline, CDR1 is SGHRS and CDR2 is YFSETQ. This CDR3 spans 14 amino acids. Germline trimming cut 4 bases from V and 5 bases from J; bases unmatched to any gene: 8.

The rearrangement joins TRBV5-4 to TRBJ2-1, with TRBD2 matching over 11 bases. Germline loops: CDR1 SGHNT, CDR2 YYREEE (reference sequence). The CDR3 sequence is 15 residues long. Germline trimming cut 4 bases from V and 3 bases from J; bases unmatched to any gene: 3. In DNA, the CDR3 is TGTGCCAGCAGCCCGGGACTAGCGGACTACAATGAGCAGTTCTTC. Translating gives CASSPGLADYNEQFF.

In DNA, the CDR3 is TGTGCCAGCAGTGTTGTTGTCGGGGGACAGGGGGGAGAGACCCAGTACTTC. This translates into CASSVVVGGQGGETQYF. This chain joins TRBV6-1 and TRBJ2-5; TRBD1 agrees at 11 bases. Germline assignment: CDR1 MNHNS and CDR2 SASEGT. The CDR3 is made up of 17 amino acids. After removal of 4 bases from V and 4 bases from J, the junction contained 11 bases not matched to a gene.

The rearrangement uses TRBV6-5 and TRBJ1-1, with 10 bases aligning to TRBD1. The CDR3 consists of 15 residues. The germline gives CDR1 MNHEY, CDR2 SVGAGI. J lost 5 bases, V lost 6 bases, and 9 bases had no gene match. The CDR3 DNA is TGTGCCAGCAGCCTATCCGGGACAGGGGCTACTGAAGCTTTCTTT. It translates to CASSLSGTGATEAFF.

The rearrangement links TRBV5-1 to TRBJ2-1, with D possibly being TRBD1 (6 bases). The CDR3 is made up of 14 amino acids. V gave up 3 bases and J gave up 6 bases, with 13 bases separating them. CDR1 SGHRS and CDR2 YFSETQ come from the germline V gene. In DNA form, the CDR3 reads TGCGCCAGCAGCTCCGGGACAAATAGCAATGAGCAGTTCTTC. Its translation is CASSSGTNSNEQFF. The full variable domain, completed using reference TRBV5-1 and TRBJ2-1, is KAGVTQTPRYLIKTRGQQVTLSCSPISGHRSVSWYQQTPGQGLQFLFEYFSETQRNKGNFPGRFSGRQFSNSRSEMNVSTLELGDSALYLCASSSGTNSNEQFFGPGTRLTVL.

The CDR3 DNA is TGTGCCAGCAGTGAAGTGGGCACGATATATGGCTACACCTTC. Translation: CASSEVGTIYGYTF. This chain connects TRBV2 to TRBJ1-2, with no clear D. The CDR3 loop spans 14 amino acids. In germline, CDR1 is SNHLY, CDR2 FYNNEI. The V and J ends lost 1 base and 5 bases respectively, with 11 bases between them.

V is TRBV19 and J is TRBJ1-2; unclear D gene. The V gene's germline CDR1 is LNHDA and CDR2 SQIVND (reference sequence). Between the trimmed V and J ends, which lost 2 bases and 5 bases, there was a span of 12 bases. CDR3 length equals 14 residues. The CDR3 sequence: CASSINNPLYGYTF. The CDR3 DNA follows: TGTGCCAGTAGTATAAACAATCCCCTTTATGGCTACACCTTC.

V and J are TRBV19 and TRBJ1-5; the D is unclear. The V gene lost 5 bases and the J gene lost 0 bases, with 11 bases spanning the gap. In germline, CDR1 is LNHDA, CDR2 SQIVND (reference sequence). The CDR3 contains 15 residues. CDR3 sequence reads: CASSVRGYSNQPQHF. CDR3 bases: TGTGCCAGTAGTGTCCGGGGTTATAGCAATCAGCCCCAGCATTTT.

The CDR3 loop is CASGSGQETQYF. CDR3 nucleotide sequence: TGCGCCAGCGGCAGCGGACAAGAGACCCAGTACTTC. This chain uses TRBV5-1 with TRBJ2-5, with a weak D call TRBD2 (5 bases). Per germline, CDR1 SGHRS and CDR2 YFSETQ. Trimming left V 7 bases short and J 2 bases short, with 9 bases between. The length of the CDR3 is 12 residues.

The J gene is TRBJ2-5, the V gene TRBV9, with D perhaps TRBD2 (7 bases). The CDR3 has 15 amino acids. Per germline, CDR1 SGDLS and CDR2 YYNGEE. With 0 bases removed from V and 5 bases from J, the gap between germline ends came to 14 bases. CDR3 loop: CASSVATGRVETQYF. The CDR3 region has the DNA TGTGCCAGCAGCGTAGCTACAGGGAGGGTGGAGACCCAGTACTTC.

The V and J genes are TRBV6-5 and TRBJ1-1; TRBD1 might be the D (6 bases). The V end was cut by 5 bases, the J end by 4 bases, with 11 bases between. The CDR3 contains 13 residues. From germline, CDR1 is MNHEY and CDR2 SVGAGI. The CDR3 region has the DNA TGTGCCAGCAGTACCCAGGGGTTCACTGAAGCTTTCTTT. As protein: CASSTQGFTEAFF.

V and J are TRBV18 and TRBJ2-7; 13 positions match TRBD2. Germline assignment: CDR1 KGHSH and CDR2 LQKENI. CDR3 size: 13 residues. V shed 6 bases and J 5 bases; nucleotides not matched to a gene: 1. For the CDR3, the DNA is TGTGCCAGCTCGGGGACTAGCGGGGACGAGCAGTACTTC. This encodes CASSGTSGDEQYF.

The chain is built from TRBV25-1 and TRBJ2-7, with TRBD1 identical over 8 bases. V gave up 2 bases and J gave up 6 bases; unmatched junction bases: 0. The CDR3 is 12 residues long. Germline CDR1 and CDR2: MGHDK and SYGVNS. For the CDR3, the DNA is TGTGCCAGCAGTGAACAGGGGGCCGAGCAGTACTTC. Translation gives CASSEQGAEQYF.